One and the same sample provided the 12 T cell receptor beta chains below, sequenced in a study of T cell responses to AZD1222 COVID-19 vaccine. This table comes from immunoSEQ multiplex PCR, and its TCRdb copy is limited to in-frame clones, with some not included. The table has 150,000 to 200,000 clones, about nine tenths seen once; the top ten hold around 5.9%. The sample consisted of peripheral blood, taken on day 0 of AZD1222 vaccination. The receptor set was obtained from an adult in good health.

The V and J genes are TRBV4-2 and TRBJ1-2; 10 bases line up with TRBD1. Trimming took 3 bases from V and 4 from J; bases not matched to a gene: 5. There are 15 residues in the CDR3. Germline CDR1 is LGHNA and CDR2 is YNFKEQ. The CDR3 region has the DNA TGTGCCAGCAGCCATCCGACAGGGGGCGGCTATGGCTACACCTTC. This sequence encodes CASSHPTGGGYGYTF.

A note on this clone: The junction shows a germline mismatch at one end, possibly a read error. This sequence joins TRBV27 and TRBJ2-3, with TRBD1 matching 8 bases. Per the germline V gene, CDR1 is MNHEY and CDR2 is SMNVEV (reference sequence). The length of the CDR3 is 17 residues. The CDR3 here is CAGSSYTGQGTGDTQYF. The CDR3 DNA reads as TGTGCCGGCAGTTCGTATACTGGACAGGGAACGGGAGATACGCAGTATTTT.

To note about this clone: This sample includes further DNA sequences coding for the same CDR3. The V gene is TRBV7-3, the J gene TRBJ2-5; D is ambiguous. CDR1 SGHTA and CDR2 FQGTGA come from the germline V gene. CDR3 length: 13 amino acids. V gave up 3 bases and J gave up 2 bases, with 7 bases separating them. The DNA of the CDR3 is TGTGCCAGCAGCTTGATGGCGCAAGAGACCCAGTACTTC. This encodes CASSLMAQETQYF.

This chain connects TRBV6-6 to TRBJ2-7; 15 bases are a match to TRBD2. There are 17 residues in the CDR3. Germline V gene data show CDR1 as MNHNY and CDR2 as SVGAGI (reference sequence). The J segment lost 1 base and the V segment lost 5 bases, leaving 6 bases of the junction unmatched. CDR3 amino acids: CASSPIGTSGGSYEQYF. CDR3 sequence (DNA): TGTGCCAGCAGTCCCATCGGGACTAGCGGGGGGTCCTACGAGCAGTACTTC.

This clone was detected a few times. This sample also contains other DNA sequences that code for the same CDR3. V usage is TRBV5-1 and J usage is TRBJ2-5, with 8 bases identical to TRBD1. This CDR3 comprises 14 residues. V was pared by 0 bases and J by 2 bases, with 0 bases of the junction left unmatched. Germline V CDR1 and CDR2: SGHRS, YFSETQ. The chain's CDR3 is CASSLGQGQETQYF. The DNA for the CDR3 is TGCGCCAGCAGCTTGGGACAGGGGCAAGAGACCCAGTACTTC.

This rearrangement joins TRBV3-1 (or the pseudogene TRBV3-2) to TRBJ1-2; no clear D gene. CDR1 is LGHDT and CDR2 is YNNKEL in the germline V gene (reference sequence). The CDR3 loop spans 16 amino acids. V lost 0 bases to trimming and J lost 0 bases, with 11 bases between them. The CDR3 loop is CASSQDLELANYGYTF. DNA of the CDR3: TGTGCCAGCAGCCAAGATCTTGAGTTAGCTAACTATGGCTACACCTTC.

In its sample, this clone was seen a few times. The chain couples TRBV14 to TRBJ1-1; D is undetermined. The V gene lost 4 bases and the J gene lost 5 bases, with 11 bases spanning the gap. The CDR3 is 13 residues long. Germline CDR1 reads SGHDN; CDR2 reads FVKESK. This chain's CDR3 is CASSPFVSTEAFF. CDR3 DNA: TGTGCCAGCAGCCCCTTTGTCAGTACTGAAGCTTTCTTT.

This chain uses TRBV27 with TRBJ2-3; D ambiguous. The ends were cut back, 4 bases at V and 5 bases at J, with 10 bases in the middle. The CDR3 is 13 residues long. In germline, CDR1 is MNHEY, CDR2 SMNVEV (reference sequence). DNA of the CDR3: TGTGCCAGCAGTTCGCGCTTTGAAGATACGCAGTATTTT. This translates into CASSSRFEDTQYF.

V is TRBV7-2 and J is TRBJ2-2; D is unresolved. Germline CDR1 and CDR2: SGHTA and FQGNSA. CDR3 size: 12 residues. Trimming shortened V by 3 bases and J by 6 bases, and 5 bases separated the two germline ends. The CDR3 loop reads CASSFPAGELFF. CDR3 bases: TGTGCCAGCAGCTTTCCGGCCGGGGAGCTGTTTTTT.

The V call is TRBV5-1, the J call TRBJ1-2, with D possibly TRBD1 on 6 matching bases. Trimming cost V 0 bases and J 7 bases, with 22 bases left between them. Germline lookup yields CDR1 SGHRS and CDR2 YFSETQ. The CDR3 contains 17 residues. The CDR3 nucleotides read TGCGCCAGCAGCTTGGATAATTTAGTCAGGGGTGGTACTGGCTACACCTTC. Its translation is CASSLDNLVRGGTGYTF.

In regard to this clone: One end of the junction varies from germline; a read error may be responsible. This CDR3 reads CAISEVWDSRNSEAFF. DNA for the CDR3: TGTGCCATCAGTGAGGTCTGGGACAGCCGGAACTCTGAAGCTTTCTTT. The chain uses TRBV10-3 and TRBJ1-1; 7 bases are shared with TRBD1. Germline loops: CDR1 ENHRY, CDR2 SYGVKD. The CDR3 is made up of 16 amino acids.

The gene calls are TRBV10-3 and TRBJ2-5, with 8 bases matching TRBD1. The CDR3 totals 16 residues. V trimming: 0 bases; J trimming: 5 bases; junction bases outside the gene matches: 8. In germline, CDR1 is ENHRY, CDR2 SYGVKD. CDR3: CAISESMTGDRETQYF. The CDR3 DNA reads as TGTGCCATCAGTGAGTCGATGACAGGGGATAGGGAGACCCAGTACTTC.